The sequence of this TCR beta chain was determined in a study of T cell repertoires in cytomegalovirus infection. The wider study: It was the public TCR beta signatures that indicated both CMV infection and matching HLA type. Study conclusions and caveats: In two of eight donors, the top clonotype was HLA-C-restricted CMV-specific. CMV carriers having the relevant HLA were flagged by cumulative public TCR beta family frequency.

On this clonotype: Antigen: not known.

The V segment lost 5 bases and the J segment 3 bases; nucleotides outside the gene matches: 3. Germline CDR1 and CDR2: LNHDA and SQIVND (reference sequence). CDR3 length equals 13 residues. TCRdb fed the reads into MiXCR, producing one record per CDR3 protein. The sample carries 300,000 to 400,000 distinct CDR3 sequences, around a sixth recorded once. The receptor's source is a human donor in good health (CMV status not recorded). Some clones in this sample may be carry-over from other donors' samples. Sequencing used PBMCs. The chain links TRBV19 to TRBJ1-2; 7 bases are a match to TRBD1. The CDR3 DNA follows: TGTGCCAGTAGTCCGGGACAGCACTATGGCTACACCTTC. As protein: CASSPGQHYGYTF.